This note documents a single T cell receptor beta chain sequence. The specificity of this receptor is unknown. The record has no base qualities; no much larger clone is one base away. This sample was taken from a study of response to subunit inactivated influenza vaccine (dated by TCRdb to the late 2010s). Background on the whole study: The study used deep quantitative T cell receptor repertoire profiling to track responses to a trivalent subunit inactivated influenza vaccine.

The library relied on RT-PCR. The listed sequencing device is Illumina HiSeq 2500. Through fastp at Q25 and MiXCR, TCRdb rebuilt clones from the public reads, retaining in-frame beta chains. Under each unique CDR3 protein, matching rows form one entry showing the most common genes and DNA. In all, the sample holds some 600,000 distinct CDR3 sequences, and around 15% of those were seen once. In total, the top ten clones hold 7.6% of the sample. The germline V gene encodes CDR1 MDHEN and CDR2 SYDVKM. Trimming costs V 10 bases and J 1 base, and their ends lie 13 bases apart. The CDR3 goes from the cysteine to the phenylalanine over 13 residues. CDR3 DNA only is kept here, 39 bases in frame from base 1. The research as a whole found: The authors proposed that each seasonal influenza vaccination may bring in only a limited number of new T cells.

The sequencing used PBMCs from blood, collected roughly 15 days before vaccination. This TCR was recovered from a man aged 45 to 65 who received an inactivated influenza vaccine. Donor details come from another sample of the same person, matched by shared clones. This chain joins TRBV28 to TRBJ2-5; the D element might be TRBD1 or TRBD2, as each aligns at 5 bases. The base sequence is TGTGCCACCGATCGGGGCACCCAAGAGACCCAGTACTTC. This yields the protein CATDRGTQETQYF.